The 17 T cell receptor beta chains below were found in one sample sequenced in a study of Graves' ophthalmopathy and Graves' hyperthyroidism. Investigators amplified TCR beta CDR3 regions from RNA transcripts. The first round was an RT-PCR with HTBI primers, and the second round was a multiplex PCR. TCRdb reanalysed the multiplex PCR reads using MiXCR and keeps one entry per CDR3 protein. The sample has more than 1,000,000 distinct CDR3 sequences, about 35% seen once. Material for sequencing was peripheral blood or thyroid tissue (not recorded which). The receptors come from an adult man with Graves' hyperthyroidism.

V gene TRBV7-9 combines with J gene TRBJ2-3; D is perhaps TRBD2 (5 bases). The V gene's germline CDR1 is SEHNR and CDR2 FQNEAQ (reference sequence). The germline V and J ends were trimmed by 2 bases and 2 bases, with 14 bases remaining between them. CDR3 length equals 16 residues. The chain's CDR3 is CASSLTVQRNTDTQYF. The CDR3 coding sequence is TGTGCCAGCAGCTTAACCGTCCAGCGGAACACAGATACGCAGTATTTT.

This clonotype was counted ten times or more. The V call is TRBV15, the J call TRBJ1-1; tentative D call: TRBD1 (5 bases). Per germline, CDR1 LNHNV and CDR2 YYDKDF (reference sequence). Trimming cost V 0 bases and J 5 bases, with 13 bases left between them. CDR3 length: 15 residues. DNA for the CDR3: TGTGCCACCAGCAGAGATCGCGGGGGAGGAACTGAAGCTTTCTTT. This gives the protein CATSRDRGGGTEAFF.

In this sample, this clonotype turned up many times. The rearrangement links TRBV5-6 to TRBJ1-3; D may be TRBD1 (5 bases). The V gene's germline CDR1 is SGHDT and CDR2 YYEEEE. V was cut by 4 bases and J by 2 bases, with 10 bases left in between. This CDR3 spans 14 amino acids. CDR3 protein: CASSPSGTGNTIYF. The CDR3 DNA reads as TGTGCCAGCAGCCCCTCAGGGACTGGAAACACCATATATTTT.

V is TRBV29-1 and J is TRBJ2-7; weak D call: TRBD2 (7 bases). This CDR3 contains 13 residues. The V gene lost 4 bases and the J gene lost 3 bases, with 13 bases spanning the gap. Germline assignment: CDR1 SQVTM and CDR2 ANQGSEA. CDR3 protein: CSVGGGDGYEQYF. In DNA form, the CDR3 reads TGCAGCGTTGGGGGGGGCGATGGCTACGAGCAGTACTTC.

J is TRBJ2-7 and V is TRBV12-2; the D segment call TRBD1 is taken from the table without a DNA check. TRBV12-2 is an annotated pseudogene. CDR3 length equals 16 residues. CDR3 sequence: CASRLSTGTGPYEQYF. The CDR3 DNA sequence: TGTGCAAGTCGCCTGTCCACCGGGACAGGGCCTTACGAGCAGTACTTC.

This clonotype was detected only a few times. The chain employs TRBV6-5 and TRBJ2-2; D gene unclear. Germline-derived CDR1 and CDR2 are MNHEY and SVGAGI. This CDR3 has 16 amino acids. V gave up 5 bases and J gave up 1 base, with 14 bases separating them. CDR3 sequence reads: CASSDHLTGNTGELFF. CDR3 DNA: TGTGCCAGCAGTGATCACTTGACGGGGAACACCGGGGAGCTGTTTTTT.

This clonotype was detected a few times. This chain uses TRBV11-2 with TRBJ2-7; D tentatively reads TRBD1 or TRBD2 (5 bases each). The CDR3 contains 16 residues. Trimming stripped 5 bases from V and 1 base from J, with 18 bases between. Germline V gives CDR1 SGHAT, CDR2 FQNNGV. In nucleotides, the CDR3 is TGTGCCAGCAGCCGAGCCCGCCTCGGGGCGTCCTACGAGCAGTACTTC. It yields the protein CASSRARLGASYEQYF.

This clonotype was found a few times. The J gene is TRBJ2-5, the V gene TRBV4-3; a possible D gene is TRBD1 (6 bases). Germline V lookup: CDR1 LGHNA, CDR2 YSLEER. With 1 base removed from V and 4 bases from J, the gap between germline ends came to 16 bases. This CDR3 has 16 residues. CDR3 bases: TGCGCCAGCAGCCAAGCCCCAGGGGTCGGCCGAGAGACCCAGTACTTC. Translated: CASSQAPGVGRETQYF.

This clonotype was seen many times. This chain uses TRBV12-3 or TRBV12-4 with TRBJ2-2; unclear D gene. Trimming took off 6 bases at V and 5 bases at J, with 7 bases between the two ends. CDR3 length: 12 residues. The DNA of the CDR3 is TGTGCCAGCAGCCCGAGAACCGGGGAGCTGTTTTTT. Its translation is CASSPRTGELFF.

This clonotype has ten or more counts. V gene TRBV20-1 combines with J gene TRBJ1-2; 8 bases align to TRBD1. The CDR3 is made up of 15 amino acids. V lost 0 bases to trimming and J lost 4 bases; unmatched junction nucleotides: 7. Germline CDR1 and CDR2: DFQATT and SNEGSKA (reference sequence). CDR3 sequence: CSARDIDRGIYGYTF. CDR3 DNA sequence: TGCAGTGCTAGAGATATCGACAGGGGAATCTATGGCTACACCTTC.

This clonotype appeared many times. The gene calls are TRBV10-2 and TRBJ1-6; tentative D call: TRBD1 (6 bases). The germline CDR1 and CDR2 sequences are WSHSY and SAAADI. This CDR3 has 15 residues. Trimming removed 3 bases from V and 10 bases from J, with 16 bases in between. For the CDR3, the DNA is TGCGCCAGCAGTGAAGACAGGCCTGGCTGGTCACCCCTCCACTTT. This sequence encodes CASSEDRPGWSPLHF.

The sample holds a few counts of this clonotype. The chain links TRBV6-5 to TRBJ2-7; D is perhaps TRBD1 (5 bases). Looked up from germline, CDR1 is MNHEY and CDR2 is SVGAGI. This CDR3 has 13 residues. The V gene lost 10 bases and the J gene lost 3 bases, with 16 bases spanning the gap. The CDR3 nucleotides read TGTGCCACCTCGGCAGGGCCCAACTACGAGCAGTACTTC. Protein: CATSAGPNYEQYF.

This clonotype was counted ten times or more. The gene calls are TRBV7-8 and TRBJ1-3; 8 bases map to TRBD1. Looked up from germline, CDR1 is SGHVS and CDR2 is FQNEAQ. This CDR3 spans 16 amino acids. V gave up 5 bases and J gave up 0 bases; unmatched junction bases: 6. The CDR3 nucleotides read TGTGCCAGCAGCCTTGGGACAGGTCTCTCTGGAAACACCATATATTTT. This gives the protein CASSLGTGLSGNTIYF.

Remarks on this clonotype: This may arise from a read error, as a much more abundant clone is one base away. This chain connects TRBV20-1 to TRBJ1-2; TRBD1 might be the D (5 bases). CDR1 is DFQATT, CDR2 SNEGSKA, per germline (reference sequence). The CDR3 extends over 14 amino acids. CDR3 protein: CSANSAGKGYGCTF. Written as DNA, the CDR3 is TGCAGTGCTAACAGCGCAGGGAAAGGATATGGCTGCACCTTC.

The table lists this clonotype with many counts. This chain links TRBV14 with TRBJ1-6; 8 bases map to TRBD1. V lost 6 bases to trimming and J lost 8 bases; unmatched junction nucleotides: 9. The germline V gene has CDR1 SGHDN and CDR2 FVKESK. This CDR3 has 15 residues. CDR3 nucleotide sequence: TGTGCCAGCAGAATTACAGGGGGGGTTGATTCACCCCTCCACTTT. Amino acid sequence: CASRITGGVDSPLHF.

In nucleotides, the CDR3 is TGTGCCAGCAGCCCGGGGGATCCTGAAGCTTTCTTT. Amino acids: CASSPGDPEAFF. The chain couples TRBV7-8 to TRBJ1-1, with D possibly matching TRBD1 (5 bases). The CDR3 length is 12 residues. Looked up from germline, CDR1 is SGHVS and CDR2 is FQNEAQ. The V and J ends lost 5 bases and 6 bases respectively, with 10 bases between them.

At least ten counts were recorded for this clonotype. This chain joins TRBV11-2 and TRBJ2-5; 11 nucleotides align to TRBD2. The CDR3 is 14 residues long. V trimming: 5 bases; J trimming: 5 bases; junction bases outside the gene matches: 4. The germline V gene encodes CDR1 SGHAT and CDR2 FQNNGV. The CDR3 sequence is CASSPIAGGETQYF. The CDR3 DNA follows: TGTGCCAGCAGCCCCATAGCGGGAGGGGAGACCCAGTACTTC.